The rows below give T cell receptor beta chains drawn from one sample of a study of beta chain features in type 1 diabetes. Assay used: immunoSEQ multiplex PCR; TCRdb lists only in-frame clones, some missing. The table has tens of thousands of clones, around 68% seen once. The specimen was stem cell memory CD4+ T cells from blood. The receptors shown here come from a woman in her thirties or forties with type 1 diabetes. Each CDR3 is given with its conserved first and last residue. Fields, in order: V gene, CDR3 protein.

v_gene: TRBV7-2; CDR3aa: CASSLGRGVGNQPQHF
v_gene: TRBV9; CDR3aa: CASSAGGLHSNQPQHF
v_gene: TRBV4-3; CDR3aa: CASSRQMNTEAFF
v_gene: TRBV28; CDR3aa: CASRPGQGDVYGYTF
v_gene: TRBV7-9; CDR3aa: CASTGHRNTGELFF
v_gene: TRBV29-1; CDR3aa: CSAPGQGAWEQFF
v_gene: TRBV7-3; CDR3aa: CASSSASNPGANVLTF
v_gene: TRBV28; CDR3aa: CASGTGGFGNTGELFF
v_gene: TRBV27; CDR3aa: CASRQESSYNSPLHF
v_gene: TRBV28; CDR3aa: CASISGTPSYEQYF
v_gene: TRBV6-6; CDR3aa: CASSYGLNQPQHF
v_gene: TRBV30; CDR3aa: CAWSRQDYGYTF
v_gene: TRBV28; CDR3aa: CASRTGEGAAGYTF
v_gene: TRBV28; CDR3aa: CASSTARRGNTEAFF
v_gene: TRBV6-5; CDR3aa: CASSGRENTEAFF
v_gene: TRBV29-1; CDR3aa: CSGQDRWDQPQHF
v_gene: TRBV5-1; CDR3aa: CASSLGILAEHNEQFF
v_gene: TRBV7-9; CDR3aa: CASRRGGGTDTQYF
v_gene: TRBV18; CDR3aa: CASSPSTGLAFF
v_gene: TRBV28; CDR3aa: CASNLPGPNEKLFF
v_gene: TRBV5-1; CDR3aa: CASSSQGGSYEQYF
v_gene: TRBV4-3; CDR3aa: CASSQDPQAFGEQYF
v_gene: TRBV29-1; CDR3aa: CSVARDGGYVEQFF
v_gene: TRBV10-2; CDR3aa: CASSESWTGTGELFF
v_gene: TRBV4-1; CDR3aa: CASSRRAAQAYGYTF
v_gene: TRBV9; CDR3aa: CASSVQGQGYNEQFF
v_gene: TRBV29-1; CDR3aa: CSVEEPGETQYF
v_gene: TRBV7-9; CDR3aa: CASSPRELAGSTDTQYF